The T cell receptor (beta chain) described here comes from a study of neurological immune-mediated disorders. General study points: HTLV-1-associated myelopathy ranked highest for TCR clonal expansion and multiple sclerosis lowest, beneath healthy controls.

As for time point: longitudinal time-point 3. The starting material, 2 million PBMCs stored at -80 C, gave rise to the unsorted libraries. Per germline, CDR1 KGHSH and CDR2 LQKENI. V shed 4 bases and J shed 0 bases, with 10 bases lying between them. The CDR3 has 15 residues. Every sequencing run produced over 180 million TCR-beta sequences, and the sequences from any one run covered 15-18 subjects. In TCRdb, the 5' RACE reads were re-called with MiXCR into one record per CDR3 protein. The sample records approximately 84,000 distinct CDR3 sequences, about 4% being singletons. This clonotype showed up many times. As yet, its antigen is unknown.

The sample comprised PBMCs. The receptor was derived from a woman aged 55-70 years with multiple sclerosis. V and J are TRBV18 and TRBJ2-1; TRBD1 might be the D (5 bases). The CDR3 sequence: CASSLQVGSYNEQFF. The CDR3, as DNA: TGTGCCAGCTCACTACAGGTGGGCTCCTACAATGAGCAGTTCTTC.